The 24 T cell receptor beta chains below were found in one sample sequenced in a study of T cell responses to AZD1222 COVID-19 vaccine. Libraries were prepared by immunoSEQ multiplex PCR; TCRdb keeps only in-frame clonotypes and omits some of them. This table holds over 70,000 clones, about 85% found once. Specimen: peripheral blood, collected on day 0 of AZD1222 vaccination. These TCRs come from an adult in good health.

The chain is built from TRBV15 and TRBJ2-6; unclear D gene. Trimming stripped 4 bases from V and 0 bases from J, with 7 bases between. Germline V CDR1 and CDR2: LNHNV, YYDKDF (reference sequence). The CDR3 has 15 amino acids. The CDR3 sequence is CATSIADSGANVLTF. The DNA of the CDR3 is TGTGCCACCAGCATCGCGGACTCTGGGGCCAACGTCCTGACTTTC. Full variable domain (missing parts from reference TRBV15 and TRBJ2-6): DAMVIQNPRYQVTQFGKPVTLSCSQTLNHNVMYWYQQKSSQAPKLLFHYYDKDFNNEADTPDNFQSRRPNTSFCFLDIRSPGLGDTAMYLCATSIADSGANVLTFGAGSRLTVL.

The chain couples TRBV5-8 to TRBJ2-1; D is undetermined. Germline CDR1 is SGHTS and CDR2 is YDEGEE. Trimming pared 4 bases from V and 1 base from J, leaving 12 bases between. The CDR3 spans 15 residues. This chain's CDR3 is CASSAEGLSYNEQFF. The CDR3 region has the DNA TGTGCCAGCAGCGCCGAAGGGCTATCCTACAATGAGCAGTTCTTC.

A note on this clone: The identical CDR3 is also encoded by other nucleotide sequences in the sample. CDR3 region: CASSYSWTLNTEAFF. For the CDR3, the DNA is TGTGCCAGCAGTTACTCCTGGACTCTGAACACTGAAGCTTTCTTT. The V call is TRBV6-5, the J call TRBJ1-1; D is ambiguous. Germline V gene sequence: CDR1 MNHEY, CDR2 SVGAGI. This CDR3 has 15 amino acids. The V gene lost 0 bases and the J gene lost 0 bases, with 8 bases spanning the gap.

The CDR3 coding sequence is TGCAGCGTTGCGGGGGGACAAAAACAGCCCCAGCATTTT. Amino acid sequence: CSVAGGQKQPQHF. The V call is TRBV29-1, the J call TRBJ1-5; D might be TRBD1 (6 bases). This CDR3 contains 13 residues. V was trimmed by 4 bases and J by 7 bases, leaving 14 bases between them. Germline V CDR1 and CDR2: SQVTM, ANQGSEA.

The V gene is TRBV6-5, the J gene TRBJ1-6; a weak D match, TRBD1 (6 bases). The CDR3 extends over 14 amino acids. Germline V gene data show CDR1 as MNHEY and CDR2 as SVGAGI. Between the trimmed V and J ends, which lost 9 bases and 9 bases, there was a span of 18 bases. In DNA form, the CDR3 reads TGTGCCAGTACTAGACAGGTGGAATTTTCACCCCTCCACTTT. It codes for CASTRQVEFSPLHF.

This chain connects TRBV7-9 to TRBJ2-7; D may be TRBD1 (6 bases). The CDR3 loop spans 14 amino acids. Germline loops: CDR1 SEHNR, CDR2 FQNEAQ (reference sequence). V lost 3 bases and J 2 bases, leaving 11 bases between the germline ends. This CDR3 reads CASSFRDTTYEQYF. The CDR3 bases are TGTGCCAGCAGCTTCCGGGACACAACCTACGAGCAGTACTTC.

CDR3 nucleotides: TGTGCCAGCAGCTTAAACAATTCACCCCTCCACTTT. This gives the protein CASSLNNSPLHF. This rearrangement joins TRBV7-9 to TRBJ1-6; unclear D gene. The CDR3 extends over 12 amino acids. Germline V gives CDR1 SEHNR, CDR2 FQNEAQ (reference sequence). Trimming cost V 2 bases and J 7 bases, with 3 bases left between them.

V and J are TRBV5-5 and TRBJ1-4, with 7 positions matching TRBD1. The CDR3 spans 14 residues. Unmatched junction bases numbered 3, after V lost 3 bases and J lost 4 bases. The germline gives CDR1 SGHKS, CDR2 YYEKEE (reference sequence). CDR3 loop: CASSSGQLNEKLFF. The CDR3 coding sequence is TGTGCCAGCAGCTCGGGACAGCTTAATGAAAAACTGTTTTTT.

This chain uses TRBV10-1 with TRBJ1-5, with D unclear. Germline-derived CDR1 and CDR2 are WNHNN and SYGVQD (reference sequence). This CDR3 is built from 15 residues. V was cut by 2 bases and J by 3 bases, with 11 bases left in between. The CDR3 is CASSEGTETNQPQHF. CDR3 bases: TGCGCCAGCAGTGAGGGCACAGAGACCAATCAGCCCCAGCATTTT.

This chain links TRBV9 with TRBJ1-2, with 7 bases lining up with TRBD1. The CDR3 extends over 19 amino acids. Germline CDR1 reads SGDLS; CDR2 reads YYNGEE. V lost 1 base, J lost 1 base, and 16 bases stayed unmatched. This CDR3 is CASSVRGIPTGRVNYGYTF. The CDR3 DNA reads TGTGCCAGCAGCGTACGTGGGATTCCGACAGGGAGGGTTAACTATGGCTACACCTTC.

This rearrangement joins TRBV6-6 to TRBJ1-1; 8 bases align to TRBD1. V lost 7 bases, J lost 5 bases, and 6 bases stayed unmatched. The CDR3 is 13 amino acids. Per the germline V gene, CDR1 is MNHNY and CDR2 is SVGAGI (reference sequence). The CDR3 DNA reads TGTGCCAGCAAGGACAGGGAGGGGACTGAAGCTTTCTTT. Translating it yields CASKDREGTEAFF.

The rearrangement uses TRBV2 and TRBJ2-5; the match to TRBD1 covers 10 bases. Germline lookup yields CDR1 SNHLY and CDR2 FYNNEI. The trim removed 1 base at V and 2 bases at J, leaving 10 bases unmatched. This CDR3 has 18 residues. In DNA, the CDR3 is TGTGCCAGCAGTGAAGATATGGGGACAGGGGCGTTGCAAGAGACCCAGTACTTC. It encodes CASSEDMGTGALQETQYF.

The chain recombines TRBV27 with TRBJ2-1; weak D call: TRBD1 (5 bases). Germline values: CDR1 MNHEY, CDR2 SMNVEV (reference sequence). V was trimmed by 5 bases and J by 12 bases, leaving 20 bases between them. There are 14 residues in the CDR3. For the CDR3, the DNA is TGTGCCAGCAGTCTTTCCGGTGTTTCAGGGATGCAGTTCTTC. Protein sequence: CASSLSGVSGMQFF.

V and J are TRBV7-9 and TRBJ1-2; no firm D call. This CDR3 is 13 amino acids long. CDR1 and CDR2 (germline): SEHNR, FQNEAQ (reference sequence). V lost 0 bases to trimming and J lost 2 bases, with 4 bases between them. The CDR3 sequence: CASSLALNYGYTF. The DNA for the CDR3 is TGTGCCAGCAGCTTAGCGTTAAACTATGGCTACACCTTC.

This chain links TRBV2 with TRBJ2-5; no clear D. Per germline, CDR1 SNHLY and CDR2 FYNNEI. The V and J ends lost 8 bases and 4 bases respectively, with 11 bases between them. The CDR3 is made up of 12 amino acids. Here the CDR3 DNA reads TGTGCCAGCGCCCCCCACCCAGAGACCCAGTACTTC. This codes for CASAPHPETQYF.

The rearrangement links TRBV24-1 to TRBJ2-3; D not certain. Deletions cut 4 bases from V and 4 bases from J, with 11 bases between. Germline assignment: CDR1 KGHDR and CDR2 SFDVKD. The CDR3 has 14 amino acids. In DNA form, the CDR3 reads TGTGCCACCAGTGACGCCATTTCCCCAGATACGCAGTATTTT. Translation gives CATSDAISPDTQYF.

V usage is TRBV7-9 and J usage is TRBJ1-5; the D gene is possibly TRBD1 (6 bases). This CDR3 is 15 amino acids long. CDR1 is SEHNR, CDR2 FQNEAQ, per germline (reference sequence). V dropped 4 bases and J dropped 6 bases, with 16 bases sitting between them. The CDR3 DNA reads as TGTGCCAGCAGCTCAATGGGGGGGCCCAGTCAGCCCCAGCATTTT. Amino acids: CASSSMGGPSQPQHF.

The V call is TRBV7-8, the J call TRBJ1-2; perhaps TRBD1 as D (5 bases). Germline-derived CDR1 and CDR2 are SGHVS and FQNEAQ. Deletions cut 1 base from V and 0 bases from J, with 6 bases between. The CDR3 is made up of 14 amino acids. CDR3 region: CASSLEGSNYGYTF. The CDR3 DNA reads TGTGCCAGCAGCTTAGAGGGGTCTAACTATGGCTACACCTTC.

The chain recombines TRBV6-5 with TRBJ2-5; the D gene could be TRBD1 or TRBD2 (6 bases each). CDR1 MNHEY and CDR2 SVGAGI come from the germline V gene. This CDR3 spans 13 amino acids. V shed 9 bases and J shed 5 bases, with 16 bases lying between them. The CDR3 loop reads CASREGGFETQYF. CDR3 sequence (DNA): TGTGCCAGTAGAGAGGGGGGCTTCGAGACCCAGTACTTC.

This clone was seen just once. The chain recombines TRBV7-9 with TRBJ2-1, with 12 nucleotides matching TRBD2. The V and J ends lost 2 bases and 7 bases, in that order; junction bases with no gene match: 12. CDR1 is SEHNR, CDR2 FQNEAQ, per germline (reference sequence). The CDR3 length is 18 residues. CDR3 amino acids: CASSLPPRLAGVRNEQFF. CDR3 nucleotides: TGTGCCAGCAGCTTACCCCCCCGACTAGCGGGAGTCCGAAATGAGCAGTTCTTC. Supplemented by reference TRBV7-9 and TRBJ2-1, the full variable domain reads DTGVSQNPRHKITKRGQNVTFRCDPISEHNRLYWYRQTLGQGPEFLTYFQNEAQLEKSRLLSDRFSAERPKGSFSTLEIQRTEQGDSAMYLCASSLPPRLAGVRNEQFFGPGTRLTVL.

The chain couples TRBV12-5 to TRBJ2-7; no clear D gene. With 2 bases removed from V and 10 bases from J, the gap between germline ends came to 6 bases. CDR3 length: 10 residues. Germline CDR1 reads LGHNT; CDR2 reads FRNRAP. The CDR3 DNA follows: TGTGCTAGTGGTTTGAATCGCCAGTACTTC. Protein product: CASGLNRQYF.

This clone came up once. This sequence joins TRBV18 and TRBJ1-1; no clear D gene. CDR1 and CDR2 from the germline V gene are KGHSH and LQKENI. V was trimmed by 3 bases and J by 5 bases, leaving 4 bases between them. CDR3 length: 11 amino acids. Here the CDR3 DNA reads TGTGCCAGCTCACCCGAGACTGAAGCTTTCTTT. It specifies CASSPETEAFF.

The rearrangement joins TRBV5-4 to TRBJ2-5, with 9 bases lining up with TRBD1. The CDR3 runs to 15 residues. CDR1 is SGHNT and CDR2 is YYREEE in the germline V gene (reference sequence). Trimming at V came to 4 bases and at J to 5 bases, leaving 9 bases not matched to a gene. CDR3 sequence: CASSTGQGRWETQYF. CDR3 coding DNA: TGTGCCAGCAGCACCGGACAGGGGCGGTGGGAGACCCAGTACTTC. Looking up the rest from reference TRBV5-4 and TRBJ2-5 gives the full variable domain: ETGVTQSPTHLIKTRGQQVTLRCSSQSGHNTVSWYQQALGQGPQFIFQYYREEENGRGNFPPRFSGLQFPNYSSELNVNALELDDSALYLCASSTGQGRWETQYFGPGTRLLVL.

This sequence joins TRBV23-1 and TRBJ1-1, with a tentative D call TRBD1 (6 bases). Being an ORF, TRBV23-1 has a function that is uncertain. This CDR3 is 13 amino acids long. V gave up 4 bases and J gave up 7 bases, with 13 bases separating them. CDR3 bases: TGCGCCAGCAGTCTCGGGGGGGGCTTTGAAGCTTTCTTT. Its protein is CASSLGGGFEAFF.